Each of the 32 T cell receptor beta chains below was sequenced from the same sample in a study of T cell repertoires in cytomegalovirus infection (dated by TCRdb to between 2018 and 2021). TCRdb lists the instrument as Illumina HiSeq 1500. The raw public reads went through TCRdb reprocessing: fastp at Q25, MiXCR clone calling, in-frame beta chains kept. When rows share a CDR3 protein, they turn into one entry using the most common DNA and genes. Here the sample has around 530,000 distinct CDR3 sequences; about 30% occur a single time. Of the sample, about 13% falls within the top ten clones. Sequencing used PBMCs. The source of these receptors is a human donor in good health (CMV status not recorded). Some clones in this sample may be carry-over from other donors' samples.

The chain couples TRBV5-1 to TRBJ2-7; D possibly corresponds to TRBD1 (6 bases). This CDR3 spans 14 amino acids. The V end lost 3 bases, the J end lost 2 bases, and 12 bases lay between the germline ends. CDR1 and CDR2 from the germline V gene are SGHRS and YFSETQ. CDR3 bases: TGCGCCAGCAGCTCATCGACAGGAACCTACGAGCAGTACTTC. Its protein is CASSSSTGTYEQYF.

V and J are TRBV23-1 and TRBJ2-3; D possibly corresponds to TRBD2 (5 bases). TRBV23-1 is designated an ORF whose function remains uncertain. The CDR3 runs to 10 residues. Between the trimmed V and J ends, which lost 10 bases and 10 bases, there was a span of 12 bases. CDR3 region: CATPAEAQYF. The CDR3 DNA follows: TGCGCCACCCCGGCGGAGGCGCAGTATTTT.

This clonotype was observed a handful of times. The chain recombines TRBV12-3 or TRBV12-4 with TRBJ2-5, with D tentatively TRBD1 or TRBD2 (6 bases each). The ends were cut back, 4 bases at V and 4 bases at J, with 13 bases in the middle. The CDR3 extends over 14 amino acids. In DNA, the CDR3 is TGTGCCAGCAGTTGGAAGGGGGGAGGAGAGACCCAGTACTTC. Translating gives CASSWKGGGETQYF.

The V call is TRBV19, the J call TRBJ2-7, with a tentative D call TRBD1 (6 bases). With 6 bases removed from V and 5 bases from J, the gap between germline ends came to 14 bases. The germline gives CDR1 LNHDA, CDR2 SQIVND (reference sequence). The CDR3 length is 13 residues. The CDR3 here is CASRGAGQDEQYF. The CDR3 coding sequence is TGTGCCAGTAGGGGGGCCGGGCAGGACGAGCAGTACTTC.

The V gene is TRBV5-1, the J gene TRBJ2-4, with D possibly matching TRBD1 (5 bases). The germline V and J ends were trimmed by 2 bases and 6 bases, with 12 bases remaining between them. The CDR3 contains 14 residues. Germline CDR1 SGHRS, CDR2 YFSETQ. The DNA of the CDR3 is TGCGCCAGCAGCTTCTGGGGCGAAGGAAACATTCAGTACTTC. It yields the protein CASSFWGEGNIQYF.

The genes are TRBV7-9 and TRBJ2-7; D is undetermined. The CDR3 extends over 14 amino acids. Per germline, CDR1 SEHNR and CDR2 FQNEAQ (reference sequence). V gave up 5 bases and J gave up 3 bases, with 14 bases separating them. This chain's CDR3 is CASSAQDGRYEQYV. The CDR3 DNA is TGTGCCAGCAGCGCCCAGGACGGTCGCTACGAGCAGTACGTC.

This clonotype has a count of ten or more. CDR3 bases: TGTGCCAGCAGCGGGGGTAGGCTTCGGGACACCATATATTTT. This gives the protein CASSGGRLRDTIYF. V gene TRBV5-6 combines with J gene TRBJ1-3; TRBD1 is a possible D gene (5 bases). CDR3 length: 14 residues. The V gene lost 4 bases and the J gene lost 8 bases, with 16 bases spanning the gap. From germline, CDR1 is SGHDT and CDR2 YYEEEE.

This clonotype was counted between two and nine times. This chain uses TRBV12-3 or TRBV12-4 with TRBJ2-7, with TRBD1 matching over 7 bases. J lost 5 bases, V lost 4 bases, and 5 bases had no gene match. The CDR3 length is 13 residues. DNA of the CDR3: TGTGCCAGCAGTTACAGGGGAGCGGACGAGCAGTACGTC. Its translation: CASSYRGADEQYV.

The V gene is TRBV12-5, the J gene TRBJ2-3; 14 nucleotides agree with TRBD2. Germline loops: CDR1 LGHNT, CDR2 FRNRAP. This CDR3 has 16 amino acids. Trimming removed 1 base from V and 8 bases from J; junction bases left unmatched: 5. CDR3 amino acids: CASGLARLAGGSTQYF. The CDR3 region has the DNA TGTGCTAGTGGTTTGGCCCGACTAGCGGGAGGGTCTACGCAGTATTTT.

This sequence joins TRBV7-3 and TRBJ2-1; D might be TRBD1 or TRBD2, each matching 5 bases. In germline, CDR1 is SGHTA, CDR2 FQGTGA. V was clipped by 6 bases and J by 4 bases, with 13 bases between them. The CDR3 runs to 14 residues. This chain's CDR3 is CASSRDRTYNEQFF. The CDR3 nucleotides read TGTGCCAGCAGTCGGGACCGCACGTACAATGAGCAGTTCTTC.

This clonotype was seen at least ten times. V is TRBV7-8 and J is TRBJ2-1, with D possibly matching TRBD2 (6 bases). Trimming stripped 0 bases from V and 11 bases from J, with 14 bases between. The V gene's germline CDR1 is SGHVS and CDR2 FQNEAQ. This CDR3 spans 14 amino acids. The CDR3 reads CASSLAWDGGKQFF. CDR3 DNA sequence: TGTGCCAGCAGCTTAGCGTGGGACGGGGGAAAGCAGTTCTTC.

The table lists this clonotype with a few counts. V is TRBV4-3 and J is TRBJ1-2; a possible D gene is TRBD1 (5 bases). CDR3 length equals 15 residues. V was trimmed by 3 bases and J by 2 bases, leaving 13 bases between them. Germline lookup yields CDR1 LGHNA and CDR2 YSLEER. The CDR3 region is CASSQANSGNYGYTF. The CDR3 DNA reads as TGCGCCAGCAGCCAGGCCAACTCAGGGAACTATGGCTACACCTTC.

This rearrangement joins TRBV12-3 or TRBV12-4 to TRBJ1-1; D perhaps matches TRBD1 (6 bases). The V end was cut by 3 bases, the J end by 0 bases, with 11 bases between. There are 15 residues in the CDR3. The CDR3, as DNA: TGTGCCAGCAGTTTCGGGGGCGAAATGAACACTGAAGCTTTCTTT. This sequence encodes CASSFGGEMNTEAFF.

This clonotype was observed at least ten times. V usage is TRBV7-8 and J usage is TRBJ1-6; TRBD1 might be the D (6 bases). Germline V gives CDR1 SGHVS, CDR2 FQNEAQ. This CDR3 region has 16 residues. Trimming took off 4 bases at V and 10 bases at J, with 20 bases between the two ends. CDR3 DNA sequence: TGTGCCAGCAGCTCAATCTCCGGGCAGAGGGGGTCACCCCTCCACTTT. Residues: CASSSISGQRGSPLHF.

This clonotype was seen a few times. DNA for the CDR3: TGTGCCACCCTATGGGGGCAACCGAACACCGGGGAGCTGTTTTTT. Protein: CATLWGQPNTGELFF. The rearrangement links TRBV6-2 or TRBV6-3 to TRBJ2-2; TRBD1 might be the D (6 bases). Trimming pared 10 bases from V and 0 bases from J, leaving 15 bases between. The CDR3 extends over 15 amino acids. Germline V CDR1 and CDR2: MNHEY, SVGEGT.

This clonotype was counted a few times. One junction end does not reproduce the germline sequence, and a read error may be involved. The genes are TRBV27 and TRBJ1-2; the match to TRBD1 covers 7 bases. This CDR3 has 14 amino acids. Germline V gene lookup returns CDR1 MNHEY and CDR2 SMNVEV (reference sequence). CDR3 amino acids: CASSYRGRDYGYTF. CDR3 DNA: TGTGCTAGCAGTTACAGGGGTCGCGACTATGGCTACACCTTC.

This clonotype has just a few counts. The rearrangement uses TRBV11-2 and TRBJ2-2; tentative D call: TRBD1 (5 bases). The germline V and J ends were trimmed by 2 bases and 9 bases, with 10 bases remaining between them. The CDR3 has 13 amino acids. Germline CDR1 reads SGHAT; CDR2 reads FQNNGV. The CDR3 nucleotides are TGTGCCAGCAGCTTAACAGGTGGCAGGGAGCTGTTTTTT. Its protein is CASSLTGGRELFF.

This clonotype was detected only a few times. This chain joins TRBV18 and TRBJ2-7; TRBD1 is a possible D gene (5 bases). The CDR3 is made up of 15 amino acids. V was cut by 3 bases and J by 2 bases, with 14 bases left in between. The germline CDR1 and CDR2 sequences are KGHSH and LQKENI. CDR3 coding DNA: TGTGCCAGCTCACCTACCACCAAGGGGCCCTACGAGCAGTACTTC. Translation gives CASSPTTKGPYEQYF.

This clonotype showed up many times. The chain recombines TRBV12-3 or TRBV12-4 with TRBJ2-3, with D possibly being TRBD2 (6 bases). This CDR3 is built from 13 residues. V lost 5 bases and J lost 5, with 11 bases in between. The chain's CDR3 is CASSVGTGDTQYF. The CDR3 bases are TGTGCCAGCAGTGTCGGGACTGGAGATACGCAGTATTTT.

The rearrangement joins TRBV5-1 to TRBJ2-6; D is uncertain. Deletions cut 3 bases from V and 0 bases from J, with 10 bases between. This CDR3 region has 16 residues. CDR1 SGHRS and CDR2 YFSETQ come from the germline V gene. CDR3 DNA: TGCGCCAGCAGCTCCCAGGTGAGCTCTGGGGCCAACGTCCTGACTTTC. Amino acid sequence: CASSSQVSSGANVLTF.

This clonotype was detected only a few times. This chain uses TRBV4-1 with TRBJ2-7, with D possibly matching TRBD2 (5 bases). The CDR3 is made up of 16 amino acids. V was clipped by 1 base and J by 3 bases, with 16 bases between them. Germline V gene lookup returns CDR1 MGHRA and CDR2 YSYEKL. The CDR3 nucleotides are TGCGCCAGCAGCCAAGCCCCTCAGACGGGATACTACGAGCAGTACTTC. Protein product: CASSQAPQTGYYEQYF.

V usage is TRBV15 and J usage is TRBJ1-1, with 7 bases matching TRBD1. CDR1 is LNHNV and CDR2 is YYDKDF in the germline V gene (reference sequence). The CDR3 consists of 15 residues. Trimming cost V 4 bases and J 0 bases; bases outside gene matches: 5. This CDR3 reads CATSNLQGLNTEAFF. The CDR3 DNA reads TGTGCCACCAGCAATCTACAGGGGTTGAACACTGAAGCTTTCTTT.

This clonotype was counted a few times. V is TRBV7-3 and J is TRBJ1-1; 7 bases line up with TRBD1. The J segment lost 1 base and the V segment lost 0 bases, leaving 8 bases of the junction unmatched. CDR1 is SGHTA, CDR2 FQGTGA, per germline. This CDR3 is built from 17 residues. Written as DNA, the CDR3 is TGTGCCAGCAGCTTAACAGGGGGCTTTAGTAGGAACACTGAAGCTTTCTTT. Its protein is CASSLTGGFSRNTEAFF.

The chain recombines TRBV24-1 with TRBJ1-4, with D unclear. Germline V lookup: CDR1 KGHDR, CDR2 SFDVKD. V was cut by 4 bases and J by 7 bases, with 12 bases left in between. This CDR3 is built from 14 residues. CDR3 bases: TGTGCCACCAGTGACCCTACTAAGCCTGAAAAACTGTTTTTT. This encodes CATSDPTKPEKLFF.

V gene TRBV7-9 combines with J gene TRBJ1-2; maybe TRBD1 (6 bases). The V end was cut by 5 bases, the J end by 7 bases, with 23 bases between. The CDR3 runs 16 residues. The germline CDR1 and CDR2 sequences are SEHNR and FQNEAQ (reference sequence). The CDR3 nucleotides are TGTGCCAGCAGCCCCCGGGACGTGGGGGCAATTAGTGGCTACACCTTC. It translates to CASSPRDVGAISGYTF.

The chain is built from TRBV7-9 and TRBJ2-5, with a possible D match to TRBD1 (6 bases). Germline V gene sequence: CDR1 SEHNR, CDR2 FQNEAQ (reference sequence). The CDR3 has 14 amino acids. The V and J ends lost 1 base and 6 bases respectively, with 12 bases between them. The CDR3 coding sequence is TGTGCCAGCAGCTTAGAGGGGGTCTGGAAGACCCAGTACTTC. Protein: CASSLEGVWKTQYF.

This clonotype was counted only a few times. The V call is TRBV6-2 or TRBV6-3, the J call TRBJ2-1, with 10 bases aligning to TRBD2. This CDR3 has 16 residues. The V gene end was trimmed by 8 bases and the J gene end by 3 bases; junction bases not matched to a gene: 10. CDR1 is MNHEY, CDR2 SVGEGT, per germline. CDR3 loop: CASGTSETSIYNEQFF. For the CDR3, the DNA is TGTGCCAGCGGGACTAGCGAGACCTCGATCTACAATGAGCAGTTCTTC.

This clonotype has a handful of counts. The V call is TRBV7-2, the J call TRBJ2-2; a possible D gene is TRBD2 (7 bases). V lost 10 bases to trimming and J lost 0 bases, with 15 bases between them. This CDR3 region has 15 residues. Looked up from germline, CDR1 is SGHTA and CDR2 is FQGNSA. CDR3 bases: TGTGCCACAGGGAGGGGACACACGAACACCGGGGAGCTGTTTTTT. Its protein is CATGRGHTNTGELFF.

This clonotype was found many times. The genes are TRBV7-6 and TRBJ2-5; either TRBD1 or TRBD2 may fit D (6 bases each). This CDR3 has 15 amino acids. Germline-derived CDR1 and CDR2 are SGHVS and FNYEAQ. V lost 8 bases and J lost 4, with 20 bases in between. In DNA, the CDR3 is TGTGCCAGCGGAGGGCAGGGGATTCAACGAGAGACCCAGTACTTC. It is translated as CASGGQGIQRETQYF.

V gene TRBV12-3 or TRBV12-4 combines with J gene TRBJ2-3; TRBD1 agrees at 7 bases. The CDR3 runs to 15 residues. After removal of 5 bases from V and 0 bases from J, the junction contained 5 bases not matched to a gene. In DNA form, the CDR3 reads TGTGCCAGCAGTCCACACAGGGGAAGCACAGATACGCAGTATTTT. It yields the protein CASSPHRGSTDTQYF.

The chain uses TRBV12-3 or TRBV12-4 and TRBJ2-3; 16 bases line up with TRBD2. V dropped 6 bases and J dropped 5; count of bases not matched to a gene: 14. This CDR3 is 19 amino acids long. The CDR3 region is CASRSQGLAGGPGGDTQYF. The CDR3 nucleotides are TGTGCCAGCAGGTCTCAGGGACTAGCGGGAGGGCCGGGTGGAGATACGCAGTATTTT.

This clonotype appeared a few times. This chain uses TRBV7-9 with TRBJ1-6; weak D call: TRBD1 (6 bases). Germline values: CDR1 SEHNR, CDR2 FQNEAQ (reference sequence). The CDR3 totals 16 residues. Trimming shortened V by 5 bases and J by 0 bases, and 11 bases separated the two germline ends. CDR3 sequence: CASSPQGSSYNSPLHF. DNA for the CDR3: TGTGCCAGCAGCCCCCAGGGGAGCTCCTATAATTCACCCCTCCACTTT.